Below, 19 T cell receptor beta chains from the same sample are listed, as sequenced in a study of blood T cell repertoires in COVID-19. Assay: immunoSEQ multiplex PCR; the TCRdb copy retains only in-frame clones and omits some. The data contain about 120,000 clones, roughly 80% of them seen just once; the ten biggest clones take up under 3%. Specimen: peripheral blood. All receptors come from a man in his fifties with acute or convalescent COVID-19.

CDR3 in amino acids: CASRPYRGEDIQYF. DNA for the CDR3: TGTGCCAGCAGACCCTACAGGGGAGAGGACATTCAGTACTTC. J is TRBJ2-4 and V is TRBV7-9, with 7 bases lining up with TRBD1. The CDR3 loop spans 14 amino acids. The germline gives CDR1 SEHNR, CDR2 FQNEAQ (reference sequence). Trimming removed 6 bases from V and 8 bases from J; junction bases left unmatched: 10.

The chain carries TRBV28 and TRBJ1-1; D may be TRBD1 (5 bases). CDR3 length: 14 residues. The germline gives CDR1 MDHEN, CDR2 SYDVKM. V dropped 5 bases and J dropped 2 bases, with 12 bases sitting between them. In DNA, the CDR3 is TGTGCCAGCAGTCCGTACAGGTCCAACACTGAAGCTTTCTTT. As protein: CASSPYRSNTEAFF.

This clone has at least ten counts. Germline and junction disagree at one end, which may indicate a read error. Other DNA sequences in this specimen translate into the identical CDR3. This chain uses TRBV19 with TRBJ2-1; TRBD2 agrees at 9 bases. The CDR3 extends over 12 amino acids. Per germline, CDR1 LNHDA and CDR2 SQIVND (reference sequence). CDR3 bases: TGTGCCAGTAATACACGTAGCGGGAGTCAGGTCTTC. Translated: CASNTRSGSQVF.

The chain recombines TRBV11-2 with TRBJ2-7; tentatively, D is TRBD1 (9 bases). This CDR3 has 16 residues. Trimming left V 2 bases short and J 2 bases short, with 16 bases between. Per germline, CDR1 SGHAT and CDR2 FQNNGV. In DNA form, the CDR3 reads TGTGCCAGCAGCTTACCGGGAGGGACAGGGACCTACGAGCAGTACTTC. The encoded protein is CASSLPGGTGTYEQYF.

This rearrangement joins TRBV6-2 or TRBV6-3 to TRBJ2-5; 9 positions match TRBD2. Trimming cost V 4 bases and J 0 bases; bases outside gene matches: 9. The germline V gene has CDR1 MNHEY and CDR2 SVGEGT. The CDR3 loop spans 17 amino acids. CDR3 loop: CASSSPHSGRDQETQYF. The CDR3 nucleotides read TGTGCCAGCAGTTCCCCCCATAGCGGGAGAGACCAAGAGACCCAGTACTTC.

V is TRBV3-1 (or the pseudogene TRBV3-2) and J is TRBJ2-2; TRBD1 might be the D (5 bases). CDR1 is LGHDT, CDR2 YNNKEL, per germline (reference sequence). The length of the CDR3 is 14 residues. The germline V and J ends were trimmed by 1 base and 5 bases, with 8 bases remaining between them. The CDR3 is CASSQAQGTGELFF. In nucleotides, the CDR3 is TGTGCCAGCAGCCAAGCCCAGGGAACCGGGGAGCTGTTTTTT.

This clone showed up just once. CDR3 coding DNA: TGTGCCAGCAGCCAAGATCCGGCAGGGTCAGGAAACACCATATATTTT. Amino acid sequence: CASSQDPAGSGNTIYF. The chain couples TRBV3-1 (or the pseudogene TRBV3-2) to TRBJ1-3; TRBD1 might be the D (5 bases). V lost 0 bases and J lost 4, with 13 bases in between. The CDR3 loop spans 16 amino acids. Per germline, CDR1 LGHDT and CDR2 YNNKEL (reference sequence).

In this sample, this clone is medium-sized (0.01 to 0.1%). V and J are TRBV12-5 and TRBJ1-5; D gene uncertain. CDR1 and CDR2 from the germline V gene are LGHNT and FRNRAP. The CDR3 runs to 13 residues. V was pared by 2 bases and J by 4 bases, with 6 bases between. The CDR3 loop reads CASGLNSNQPQHF. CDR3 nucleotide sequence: TGTGCTAGTGGTTTGAACAGTAATCAGCCCCAGCATTTT.

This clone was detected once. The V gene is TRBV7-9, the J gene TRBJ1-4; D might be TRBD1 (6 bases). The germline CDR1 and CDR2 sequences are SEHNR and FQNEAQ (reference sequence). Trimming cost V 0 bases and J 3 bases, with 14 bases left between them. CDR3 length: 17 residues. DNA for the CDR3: TGTGCCAGCAGCTTAGCGGGGGCTAATCCAGCTAATGAAAAACTGTTTTTT. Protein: CASSLAGANPANEKLFF.

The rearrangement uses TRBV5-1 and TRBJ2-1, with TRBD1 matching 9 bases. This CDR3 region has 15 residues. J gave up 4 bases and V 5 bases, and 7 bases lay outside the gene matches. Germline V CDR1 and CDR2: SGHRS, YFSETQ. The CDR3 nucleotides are TGCGCCAGCAGATCAGGGACAGGGTTTTACAATGAGCAGTTCTTC. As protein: CASRSGTGFYNEQFF.

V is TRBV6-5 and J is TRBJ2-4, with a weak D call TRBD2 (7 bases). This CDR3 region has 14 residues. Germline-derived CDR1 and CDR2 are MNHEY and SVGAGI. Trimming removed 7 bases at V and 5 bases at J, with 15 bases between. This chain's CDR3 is CASMSGGRENIQYF. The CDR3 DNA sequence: TGTGCCAGCATGTCCGGGGGGCGCGAAAACATTCAGTACTTC.

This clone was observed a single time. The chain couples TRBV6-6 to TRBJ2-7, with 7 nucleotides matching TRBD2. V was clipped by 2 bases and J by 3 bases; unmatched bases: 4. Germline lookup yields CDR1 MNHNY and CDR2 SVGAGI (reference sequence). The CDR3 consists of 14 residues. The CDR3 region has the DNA TGTGCCAGCAGTTACGAACGGGGGGTCTACGAGCAGTACTTC. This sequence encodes CASSYERGVYEQYF.

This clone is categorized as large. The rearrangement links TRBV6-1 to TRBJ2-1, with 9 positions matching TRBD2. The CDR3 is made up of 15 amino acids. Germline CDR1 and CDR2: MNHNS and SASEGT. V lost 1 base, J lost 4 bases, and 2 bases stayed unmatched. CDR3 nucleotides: TGTGCCAGCAGTGAAGAACTAGCGGGTTACAATGAGCAGTTCTTC. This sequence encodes CASSEELAGYNEQFF.

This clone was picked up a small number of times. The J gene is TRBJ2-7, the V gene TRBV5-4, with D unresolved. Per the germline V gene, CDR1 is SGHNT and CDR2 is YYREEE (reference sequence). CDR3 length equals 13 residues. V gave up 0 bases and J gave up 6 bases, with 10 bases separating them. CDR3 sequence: CASSLGGYSEQYF. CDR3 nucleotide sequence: TGTGCCAGCAGCTTGGGAGGTTATTCCGAGCAGTACTTC.

The CDR3 nucleotides read TGTGCCAGCAGTACAAGACAGGGATTATATAGCAATCAGCCCCAGCATTTT. It translates to CASSTRQGLYSNQPQHF. V is TRBV28 and J is TRBJ1-5; TRBD1 aligns across 7 bases. CDR3 size: 17 residues. CDR1 and CDR2 from the germline V gene are MDHEN and SYDVKM. J gave up 0 bases and V 5 bases, and 10 bases lay outside the gene matches.

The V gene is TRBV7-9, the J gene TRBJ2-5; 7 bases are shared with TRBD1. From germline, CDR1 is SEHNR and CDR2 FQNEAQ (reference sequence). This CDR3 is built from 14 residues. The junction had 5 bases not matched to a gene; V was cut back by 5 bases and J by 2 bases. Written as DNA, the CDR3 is TGTGCCAGCAGCCTCCAGGGGGAGCAAGAGACCCAGTACTTC. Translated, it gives CASSLQGEQETQYF.

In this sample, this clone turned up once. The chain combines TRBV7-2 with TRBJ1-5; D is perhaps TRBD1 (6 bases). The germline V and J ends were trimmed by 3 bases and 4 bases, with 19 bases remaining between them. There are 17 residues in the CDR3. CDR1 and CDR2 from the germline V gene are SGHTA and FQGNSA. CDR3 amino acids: CASSLVTLGHPNQPQHF. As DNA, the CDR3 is TGTGCCAGCAGCTTGGTAACACTGGGACACCCGAATCAGCCCCAGCATTTT.

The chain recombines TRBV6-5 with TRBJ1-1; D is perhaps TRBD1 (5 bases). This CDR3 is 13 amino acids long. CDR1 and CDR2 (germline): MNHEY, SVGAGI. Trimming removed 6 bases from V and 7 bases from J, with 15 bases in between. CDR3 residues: CASSITGGDEAFF. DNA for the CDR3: TGTGCCAGCAGCATTACAGGCGGCGATGAAGCTTTCTTT.

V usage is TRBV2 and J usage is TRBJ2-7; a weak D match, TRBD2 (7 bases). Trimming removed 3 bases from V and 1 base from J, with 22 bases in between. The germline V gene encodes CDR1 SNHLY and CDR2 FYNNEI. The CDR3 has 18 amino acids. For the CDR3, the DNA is TGTGCCAGCAGTGACAGGGGTCTTAGCGGGTGGGATTCCTACGAGCAGTACTTC. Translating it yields CASSDRGLSGWDSYEQYF.